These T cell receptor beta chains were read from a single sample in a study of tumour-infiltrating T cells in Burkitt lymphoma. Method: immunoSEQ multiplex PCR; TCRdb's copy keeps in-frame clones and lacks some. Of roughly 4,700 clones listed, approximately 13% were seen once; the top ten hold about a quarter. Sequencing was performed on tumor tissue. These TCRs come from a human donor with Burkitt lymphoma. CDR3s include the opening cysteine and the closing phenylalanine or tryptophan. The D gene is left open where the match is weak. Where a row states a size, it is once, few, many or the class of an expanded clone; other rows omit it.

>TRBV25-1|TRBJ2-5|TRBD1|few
TGTGCCAGCAGTGCGCAGGGGGTCACCCAGTACTTC
CASSAQGVTQYF
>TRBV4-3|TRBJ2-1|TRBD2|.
TGCGCCAGCAGCCAGGGACTAGCGGTGGACAATGAGCAGTTCTTC
CASSQGLAVDNEQFF
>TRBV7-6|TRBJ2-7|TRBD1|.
TGTGCCAGCAGCTTAAAGGACAGGGGGCCCGCCTACGAGCAGTACTTC
CASSLKDRGPAYEQYF
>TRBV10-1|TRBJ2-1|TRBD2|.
TGCGCCAGCAGTGAGTCGAATTACGGGGGGGACTTCAATGAGCAGTTCTTC
CASSESNYGGDFNEQFF
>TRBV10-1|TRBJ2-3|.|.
TGCGCCAGCAGTGGGGACAGCACAGATACGCAGTATTTT
CASSGDSTDTQYF
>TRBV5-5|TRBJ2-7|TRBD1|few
TGTGCCAGCAGCTTGGACAGGGGCCCCGAGCAGTACTTC
CASSLDRGPEQYF
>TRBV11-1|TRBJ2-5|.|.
TGTGCCAGCAGCAAGGCCATCCAAGAGACCCAGTACTTC
CASSKAIQETQYF
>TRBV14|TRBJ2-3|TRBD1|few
TGTGCCAGCAGCCGGACAGGGCGCACAGATACGCAGTATTTT
CASSRTGRTDTQYF
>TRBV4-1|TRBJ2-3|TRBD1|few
TGCGCCAGCACCACCTCCGGGACAGGGGGCGCGAGGGCAGATACGCAGTATTTT
CASTTSGTGGARADTQYF
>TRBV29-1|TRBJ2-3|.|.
TGCAGCGTTGTAGAAGATACGCAGTATTTT
CSVVEDTQYF
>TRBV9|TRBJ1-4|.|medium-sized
TGTGCCAGCAGCGCCCGCGGGGGGGAAGTGTTTTTT
CASSARGGEVFF
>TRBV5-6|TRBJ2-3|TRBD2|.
TGTGCCAGCAGCCTTAGCGGGAGCACAGATACGCAGTATTTT
CASSLSGSTDTQYF
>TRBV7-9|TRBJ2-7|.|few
TGTGCCAGCAGCCCCCCGCGTCAGCCGAGGGCGCAGTACTTC
CASSPPRQPRAQYF
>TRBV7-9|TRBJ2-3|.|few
TGTGCCAGCAGCTTAGAAGTTGATACGCAGTATTTT
CASSLEVDTQYF
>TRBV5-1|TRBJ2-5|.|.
TGCGCCAGCAGCTTGGGGGGAGGAACTCGGGAGACCCAGTACTTC
CASSLGGGTRETQYF
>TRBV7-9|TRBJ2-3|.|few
TGTGCCAGCAGCTTAGGACAAGACGTGAGCACAGATACGCAGTATTTT
CASSLGQDVSTDTQYF
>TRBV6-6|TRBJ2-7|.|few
TGTGCCAGCAAAGGTGGAAGTGGTCACGAGCAGTACTTC
CASKGGSGHEQYF
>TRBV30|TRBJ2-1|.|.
TGTGCCTGGAGTGCTGGGGATGGAAATGAGCAGTTCTTC
CAWSAGDGNEQFF
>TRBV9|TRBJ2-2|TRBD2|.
TGTGCCAGCAGCTTCCGACTAGCGGGGGAAACGAACACCGGGGAGCTGTTTTTT
CASSFRLAGETNTGELFF
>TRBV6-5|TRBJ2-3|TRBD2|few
TGTGCCAGCGGGGGAGGGATTGGCACAGATACGCAGTATTTT
CASGGGIGTDTQYF
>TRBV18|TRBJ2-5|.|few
TGTGCCAGCTCACCAGGAAGACAAGAGACCCAGTACTTC
CASSPGRQETQYF
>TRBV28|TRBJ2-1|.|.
TGTGCCAGCAGTCCCCGGACAGCAAAGATTTACAATGAGCAGTTCTTC
CASSPRTAKIYNEQFF
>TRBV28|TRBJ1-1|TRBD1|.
TGTGCCAGCAGTTCCCAGGGGGGGTGGGGAGTTGACACTGAAGCTTTCTTT
CASSSQGGWGVDTEAFF
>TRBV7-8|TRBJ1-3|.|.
TGTGCCAGCAGCCATGACATTGGTTACCTATCTGGAAACACCATATATTTT
CASSHDIGYLSGNTIYF
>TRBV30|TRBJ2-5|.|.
TGTGCCTGGAGTGGCACGGCGAGTGGTGAGACCCAGTACTTC
CAWSGTASGETQYF
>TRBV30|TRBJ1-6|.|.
TGTGCCTGGAGCGTACAGTATAATTCACCCCTCCACTTT
CAWSVQYNSPLHF
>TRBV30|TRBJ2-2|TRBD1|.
TGTGCCTGGAGTGTACATGGCAGGGGGATGTCGCCCGGGGAGCTGTTTTTT
CAWSVHGRGMSPGELFF
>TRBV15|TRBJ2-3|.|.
TGTGCCACCAGCAGAGCTCAGTTTAGGGGGAGCACAGATACGCAGTATTTT
CATSRAQFRGSTDTQYF
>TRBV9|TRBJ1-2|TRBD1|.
TGTGCCAGCAGCCCGAGACAGGGGGGGGGTGGCTACACCTTC
CASSPRQGGGGYTF
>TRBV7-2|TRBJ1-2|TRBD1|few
TGTGCCAGCAGCTTTGTCAGGGGGGGCAACTATGGCTACACCTTC
CASSFVRGGNYGYTF
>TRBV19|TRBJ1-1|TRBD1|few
TGTGCCAGTATCGGGACAGGGAGCACTGAAGCTTTCTTT
CASIGTGSTEAFF
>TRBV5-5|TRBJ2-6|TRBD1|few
TGTGCCAGCAGCTCCTGGACAGGGGGCGGCAACGTCCTGACTTTC
CASSSWTGGGNVLTF
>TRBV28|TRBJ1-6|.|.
TGTGCCAGCAGTTTTGACAGGTCCAATTCACCCCTCCACTTT
CASSFDRSNSPLHF
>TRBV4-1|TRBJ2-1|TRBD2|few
TGCGCCAGCAGCCTTTCGGGACTAGCGGGGCCTGAGCAGTTCTTC
CASSLSGLAGPEQFF
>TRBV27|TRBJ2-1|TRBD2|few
TGTGCCAGCAGTCTCGGGAGCGGGGGCTACAATGAGCAATTCTTC
CASSLGSGGYNEQFF
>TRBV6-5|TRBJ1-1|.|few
TGTGCCAGCAGTTACGGAGGAACTGAAGCTTTCTTT
CASSYGGTEAFF
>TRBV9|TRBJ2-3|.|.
TGTGCCTCCCAGGACGGTACGCAGTATTTT
CASQDGTQYF
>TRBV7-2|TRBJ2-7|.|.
TGTGCCAGCAGCTTATGGGGCAGGACCTACGAGCAGTACTTC
CASSLWGRTYEQYF
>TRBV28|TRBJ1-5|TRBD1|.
TGTGCCAGCAGTTCCCTCAATCAGGGGGCCCTCAATCAGCCCCAGCATTTT
CASSSLNQGALNQPQHF
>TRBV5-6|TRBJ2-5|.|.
TGTGCCAGCAGCCCGGACGGGGAAGAGACCCAGTACTTC
CASSPDGEETQYF
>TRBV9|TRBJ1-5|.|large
TGTGCCAGCAGCGGGACACCGAAACTGATGCCCCAGCATTTT
CASSGTPKLMPQHF
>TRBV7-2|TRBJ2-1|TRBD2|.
TGTGCCAGCAGCTTTAGCGGGGGGCGCCCCAATGAGCAGTTCTTC
CASSFSGGRPNEQFF
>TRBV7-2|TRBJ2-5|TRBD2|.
TGTGCCAGCAGCCTCATAGCGGGGGGGCCGGGAGAGACCCAGTACTTC
CASSLIAGGPGETQYF
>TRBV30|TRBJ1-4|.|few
TGTGCCTGGAGTGTCTACAGGGCCCTTAATGAAAAACTGTTTTTT
CAWSVYRALNEKLFF
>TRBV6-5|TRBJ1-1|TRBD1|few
TGTGCCAGCAGCGTTACAGGGGTAGGGGGTGCTGGAGCTTTCTTT
CASSVTGVGGAGAFF
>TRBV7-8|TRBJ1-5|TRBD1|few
TGTGCCAGCAGCTTATTCGGGACAGGGGGGGATCAGCCCCAGCATTTT
CASSLFGTGGDQPQHF
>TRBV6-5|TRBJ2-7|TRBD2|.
TGTGCCAGCAGTTACACGACTAGCGGGCTATACGAGCAGTACTTC
CASSYTTSGLYEQYF
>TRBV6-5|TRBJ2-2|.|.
TGTGCCAGCAGTTACTCGGGGGCGCGGACCGGGGAGCTGTTTTTT
CASSYSGARTGELFF
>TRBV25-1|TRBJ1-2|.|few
TGTGCCAGCAGTGATTCCGGGACACCGACTAACTATGGCTACACCTTC
CASSDSGTPTNYGYTF
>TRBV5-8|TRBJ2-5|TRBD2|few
TGTGCCAGCGGCTGGCGGGAGTGGACCCAGTACTTC
CASGWREWTQYF
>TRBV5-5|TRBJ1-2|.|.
TGTGCCAGCAGCTTCGACTTAAACTATGGCTACACCTTC
CASSFDLNYGYTF
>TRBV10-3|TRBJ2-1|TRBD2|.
TGTGCCATCAGTGATGCGGGAGGGTCCTACAATGAGCAGTTCTTC
CAISDAGGSYNEQFF
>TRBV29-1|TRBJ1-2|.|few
TGCAGCGTTGGTTTATTCTCCGTAACTGACTATGGCTACACCTTC
CSVGLFSVTDYGYTF
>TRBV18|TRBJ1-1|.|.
TGTGCCAGCTCACAGGGTTGGGACACTGAAGCTTTCTTT
CASSQGWDTEAFF